This T cell receptor beta chain derives from a study of CD8+ T cells in alopecia areata. Sampling of alopecia areata patients yielded lesional scalp punch biopsies as well as peripheral blood. The researchers isolated CD4+ and CD8+ T cells from PBMCs by sorting. This CDR3 is built from 13 residues. The V end lost 4 bases, the J end lost 5 bases, and 9 bases lay between the germline ends. Germline V gives CDR1 LNHNV, CDR2 YYDKDF (reference sequence). Reverse transcribed after extraction, RNA yielded cDNA as the sequencing template. The table came from immunoSEQ multiplex PCR; TCRdb's copy has only in-frame clones and leaves some out. The sample lists 150,000 or so clones; around 50% were seen once. This clone has only one observation.

The chain has TRBV15 and TRBJ1-5; no firm D call. Sequencing input: CD4+ T cells sorted from blood. This sequence was found in a human donor with alopecia areata. This CDR3 reads CATSTHPDQPQHF. The CDR3 DNA is TGTGCCACCAGCACGCACCCCGATCAGCCCCAGCATTTT.